The 14 T cell receptor beta chains reported below all come from one sample, sequenced in a study of blood T cell repertoires in COVID-19 (dated by TCRdb to the early 2020s). Libraries were made using the immunoSEQ multiplex PCR assay. In its TCRdb copy, this immuneACCESS table keeps in-frame sequences only and misses some clones. Where compared with another copy, unresolved V genes explain less than half of these, and the others have no known cause. The sample has 150,000 to 200,000 clones on record, approximately 80% of them singletons. 5% to 6% of the sample belongs to the ten largest clones. The sample comprised PBMCs or T cells enriched from blood (not recorded which). The receptors here all came from a man aged 35-49 years who had recovered from COVID-19.

V and J are TRBV6-5 and TRBJ2-3; the match to TRBD2 covers 9 bases. The CDR3 is made up of 14 amino acids. The V and J ends lost 8 bases and 5 bases, in that order; junction bases with no gene match: 8. CDR1 and CDR2 (germline): MNHEY, SVGAGI. The CDR3: CASEAAGGLDTQYF. CDR3 sequence (DNA): TGTGCCAGCGAGGCAGCGGGGGGTCTAGATACGCAGTATTTT.

The chain employs TRBV4-1 and TRBJ2-1; 9 nucleotides align to TRBD2. The CDR3 runs 15 residues. CDR1 and CDR2 from the germline V gene are MGHRA and YSYEKL. The trim removed 6 bases at V and 8 bases at J, leaving 11 bases unmatched. The CDR3 spells CASSPTGGGVYEQFF. CDR3 DNA sequence: TGCGCCAGCAGTCCTACTGGCGGGGGGGTCTATGAGCAGTTCTTC.

V usage is TRBV5-4 and J usage is TRBJ2-3, with TRBD2 identical over 10 bases. Trimming removed 5 bases from V and 2 bases from J; junction bases left unmatched: 5. CDR3 length: 15 residues. In germline, CDR1 is SGHNT, CDR2 YYREEE (reference sequence). This CDR3 is CASRSSGGPTDTQYF. The CDR3 DNA sequence: TGTGCCAGCAGAAGTAGCGGGGGGCCCACAGATACGCAGTATTTT.

This clone has just one count. The CDR3, as DNA: TGTGCCAGCAGTCCCGGGACAGGGTACCCCTACGAGCAGTACGTC. This sequence encodes CASSPGTGYPYEQYV. The rearrangement uses TRBV6-5 and TRBJ2-7; 9 bases fit TRBD1. Germline-derived CDR1 and CDR2 are MNHEY and SVGAGI. J was trimmed by 2 bases and V by 5 bases; bases with no gene match: 7. The CDR3 consists of 15 residues.

A note on this clone: Other nucleotide sequences from this sample produce the same CDR3. The chain combines TRBV30 with TRBJ1-5; D is perhaps TRBD1 (6 bases). Per germline, CDR1 GTSNPN and CDR2 SVGIG (reference sequence). The CDR3 is 12 amino acids. V shed 2 bases and J shed 4 bases, with 6 bases lying between them. CDR3 nucleotide sequence: TGTGCCTGGAGTAGGGGGAATCAGCCCCAGCATTTT. Encoded protein: CAWSRGNQPQHF. Combining the CDR3 with reference TRBV30 and TRBJ1-5 gives the whole variable domain SQTIHQWPATLVQPVGSPLSLECTVEGTSNPNLYWYRQAAGRGLQLLFYSVGIGQISSEVPQNLSASRPQDRQFILSSKKLLLSDSGFYLCAWSRGNQPQHFGDGTRLSIL.

This clone turned up a few times. The CDR3 spells CAWSGRAGTSGGQQFF. CDR3 sequence (DNA): TGTGCCTGGAGTGGCCGAGCCGGGACTAGCGGGGGCCAGCAGTTCTTC. This sequence joins TRBV30 and TRBJ2-1, with 14 nucleotides matching TRBD2. Trimming took 1 base from V and 11 from J; bases not matched to a gene: 10. The CDR3 has 16 residues. Germline-derived CDR1 and CDR2 are GTSNPN and SVGIG (reference sequence).

The chain employs TRBV6-5 and TRBJ2-3; D possibly corresponds to TRBD2 (6 bases). Germline CDR1 reads MNHEY; CDR2 reads SVGAGI. The V end lost 9 bases, the J end lost 5 bases, and 18 bases lay between the germline ends. The CDR3 has 14 amino acids. The CDR3: CASRPTSSRDTQYF. CDR3 bases: TGTGCCAGTCGGCCGACTAGTTCGAGAGATACGCAGTATTTT.

The CDR3 region is CASSFSPLAGGPDEQFF. The DNA of the CDR3 is TGTGCCAGCAGCTTTTCCCCATTAGCGGGGGGGCCGGATGAGCAGTTCTTC. This sequence joins TRBV7-3 and TRBJ2-1, with 11 nucleotides matching TRBD2. Per germline, CDR1 SGHTA and CDR2 FQGTGA. CDR3 length: 17 residues. The J segment lost 8 bases and the V segment lost 3 bases, leaving 12 bases of the junction unmatched.

The chain has TRBV27 and TRBJ2-3; D unclear. The CDR3 runs 12 residues. Trimming took off 8 bases at V and 2 bases at J, with 8 bases between the two ends. Germline assignment: CDR1 MNHEY and CDR2 SMNVEV (reference sequence). The CDR3 loop reads CASAGFTDTQYF. CDR3 DNA sequence: TGTGCCAGCGCCGGGTTCACAGATACGCAGTATTTT.

The genes are TRBV5-5 and TRBJ2-2; D might be TRBD1 (5 bases). The germline V gene encodes CDR1 SGHKS and CDR2 YYEKEE (reference sequence). Trimming took 1 base from V and 4 from J, leaving 17 bases between them. The CDR3 totals 17 residues. The CDR3 nucleotides read TGTGCCAGCAGCTTGCTGTTGGTCAGGGTGGGCACCGGGGAGCTGTTTTTT. Its translation is CASSLLLVRVGTGELFF.

This clone was picked up one time. The chain is built from TRBV20-1 and TRBJ2-3, with D perhaps TRBD1 (5 bases). The germline CDR1 and CDR2 sequences are DFQATT and SNEGSKA (reference sequence). CDR3 length: 15 residues. V dropped 3 bases and J dropped 0 bases, with 13 bases sitting between them. CDR3 coding DNA: TGCAGTGCTAGTCGAGACAGCGAAAGCACAGATACGCAGTATTTT. Encoded protein: CSASRDSESTDTQYF.

The rearrangement links TRBV5-1 to TRBJ1-2; 8 bases fit TRBD1. CDR3 length equals 13 residues. Germline loops: CDR1 SGHRS, CDR2 YFSETQ. V shed 4 bases and J 8 bases; nucleotides not matched to a gene: 7. The CDR3 bases are TGCGCCAGCAGCCCGGACAGGGTCCAGGGCTACACCTTC. The encoded protein is CASSPDRVQGYTF.

The rearrangement uses TRBV10-3 and TRBJ2-7; 8 bases are shared with TRBD1. The junction had 4 bases not matched to a gene; V was cut back by 4 bases and J by 5 bases. Germline V gives CDR1 ENHRY, CDR2 SYGVKD. The CDR3 totals 13 residues. The CDR3 DNA follows: TGTGCCATCAGTGGAAACAGGGGGAACGAGCAGTACGTC. This sequence encodes CAISGNRGNEQYV.

CDR3 DNA sequence: TGTGCCAGCAGCTCAAGGGGAGCGGGGGGGCGAGAGACCCAGTACTTC. This gives the protein CASSSRGAGGRETQYF. This rearrangement joins TRBV7-6 to TRBJ2-5, with TRBD2 matching over 10 bases. After removal of 4 bases from V and 4 bases from J, the junction contained 9 bases not matched to a gene. CDR3 length: 16 residues. Germline assignment: CDR1 SGHVS and CDR2 FNYEAQ.